Given below is one TCR beta chain in context. CDR3 length equals 15 residues. Trimming took off 5 bases at V and 6 bases at J, with 20 bases between the two ends. Per germline, CDR1 SGHAT and CDR2 FQNNGV. This sample stems from a study of blood T cell repertoires in COVID-19. Study background: Sites across the United States, Italy and Spain contributed samples from acute and convalescent COVID-19. Nucleic acid was either cDNA or gDNA, and it came from T cells, B-cell-depleted T cells, or PBMCs.

Per the study methods: Amplification with reference gene primers provided the estimates of nucleated cell counts. Measured with immunoSEQ multiplex PCR; TCRdb has only the in-frame clones, and not every one. V, J and clone size reflect that table, while D and trimming were determined from the DNA. The table records about 100,000 clones, approximately 86% of them present only once. The V and J genes are TRBV11-2 and TRBJ2-7, with TRBD1 as a possible D gene (5 bases). This TCR was recovered from an elderly man with acute or convalescent COVID-19. The specimen sequenced was peripheral blood. The CDR3 loop reads CASSPSLRQFGEQYF. The DNA for the CDR3 is TGTGCCAGCAGCCCCTCCCTCAGACAGTTTGGCGAGCAGTACTTC.